This T cell receptor (beta chain) was sequenced for a study of patients and donors after allogeneic stem cell transplantation (dated by TCRdb to the early 2020s). The library relied on RT-PCR. This sample was sequenced with a NextSeq 550. TCRdb reworked the public reads: Q25 trimming with fastp, MiXCR clone assembly, productive beta chains retained. Rows matching on CDR3 protein sequence are summarized as one entry with the most common DNA and genes. The sample table shows roughly 880,000 distinct CDR3 sequences, and approximately 19% are seen once. Around 6% of the sample comes from the top ten. Only a few counts were recorded for this clonotype. Its antigen remains undetermined. The input lacks base qualities; no much larger clone sits a single base away. The source is a human donor who was either an allogeneic HSCT recipient or a stem cell or donor lymphocyte infusion donor (not recorded which). It is not recorded whose cells these are; they may come from a transplant donor. The sequencing sample was made of blood, either unsorted or a sorted T cell fraction (not recorded which).

The nucleotides are TGTGCCAGCAGCTTAGTGTTGGGGGAGTTTAATGAGCAGTTCTTC. The resulting protein is CASSLVLGEFNEQFF. This receptor chain uses TRBV7-8 and TRBJ2-1, with the D call perhaps TRBD1 or TRBD2, as 5 bases match in each case. From cysteine to phenylalanine, the CDR3 is 15 amino acids long. The retained sequence is limited to the CDR3, 45 bases, with the frame set at the first base. V drops 1 base and J drops 7 bases, leaving 14 bases in between. CDR1 SGHVS and CDR2 FQNEAQ are derived from the germline V gene.